A selection of T cell receptor beta chains follows, all from one sample in a study of blood T cell repertoires in COVID-19. Produced via immunoSEQ multiplex PCR; TCRdb's table is partial and in-frame only. The sample yields roughly 180,000 clones, roughly 88% seen once. Sequenced sample: PBMCs or T cells enriched from blood (not recorded which). The receptors derive from a woman between 55 and 75 years old who had recovered from COVID-19. Each CDR3 is given with its conserved first and last residue. The D gene is left open where the match is weak. The size field is filled for only some rows; it gives once, few, many or a size class.

d_call	v_call	clone_size	j_call	cdr3_nt	cdr3_aa
TRBD1	TRBV5-1	.	TRBJ1-6	TGCGCCAGCAGCTCGGGACAGTATAATTCACCCCTCCACTTT	CASSSGQYNSPLHF
TRBD1	TRBV24-1	.	TRBJ1-5	TGTGCCACCAGTGACCCGGGACAGGGAAATCAGCCCCAGCATTTT	CATSDPGQGNQPQHF
TRBD1	TRBV28	.	TRBJ2-2	TGTGCCAGCAGTTTGGGTCAGGGGGAACCTCGCACCGGGGAGCTGTTTTTT	CASSLGQGEPRTGELFF
TRBD1	TRBV3-1/TRBV3-2	.	TRBJ1-2	TGTGCCAGCAGCCCGGACAGGGGGTCGGATGGCTACACCTTC	CASSPDRGSDGYTF
.	TRBV11-2	.	TRBJ2-5	TGTGCCAGCAGCTCTAGTACGGGATTCGAGACCCAGTACTTC	CASSSSTGFETQYF
.	TRBV6-5	.	TRBJ1-6	TGTGCCAGCAGTTCCACAGGGAAGAGGAATAATTCACCCCTCCACTTT	CASSSTGKRNNSPLHF
.	TRBV5-1	once	TRBJ1-1	TGCGCCAGCACTCGAACAGGGAACACTGAAGCTTTCTTT	CASTRTGNTEAFF
TRBD1	TRBV5-1	.	TRBJ1-1	TGCGCCAGCAGCTTGGGAGGACAGGGGTGGGATCATTTCACTGAAGCTTTCTTT	CASSLGGQGWDHFTEAFF
TRBD1	TRBV30	.	TRBJ1-5	TGTGCCTGGAGTGCCTTCCAGGGGGGACAGCCCCAGCATTTT	CAWSAFQGGQPQHF
.	TRBV7-8	few	TRBJ1-1	TGTGCCAGCAGCTCGAAGCTCTGGGGAGAACGCACTGAAGCTTTCTTT	CASSSKLWGERTEAFF
TRBD2	TRBV6-5	.	TRBJ2-3	TGTGCCAGCAGTTACTCGACGGGGGGGCTGGCAGATACGCAGTATTTT	CASSYSTGGLADTQYF
.	TRBV19	once	TRBJ1-4	TGTGCCAGTAGTATAGATCGCGGCATGTCAACTAATGAAAAACTGTTTTTT	CASSIDRGMSTNEKLFF
TRBD1	TRBV5-1	.	TRBJ2-7	TGCGCCAGCAGCTTAGACAGGGAATACGAGCAGTACTTC	CASSLDREYEQYF
TRBD1	TRBV25-1	.	TRBJ1-2	TGTGCCAGCACCCCGACAGGGGGCTTGGGTCTGAGCTATGGCTACACCTTC	CASTPTGGLGLSYGYTF
.	TRBV23-1	few	TRBJ1-4	TGCGCCAGCAGTCTTAGGCAGGCAACTAATGAAAAACTGTTTTTT	CASSLRQATNEKLFF
TRBD1	TRBV6-6	.	TRBJ1-2	TGTGCCAGCCTTCCGGGACAGAACTATGGCTACACCTTC	CASLPGQNYGYTF
.	TRBV2	many	TRBJ2-2	TGTGCCAGCAGTGACGGTCCCGCCGGGGAGCTGTTTTTT	CASSDGPAGELFF
.	TRBV5-1	.	TRBJ1-1	TGCGCCAGCAGTCTTGGCTCGGAGTTGAACACTGAAGCTTTCTTT	CASSLGSELNTEAFF
.	TRBV21-1	few	TRBJ1-5	TGTGCCAGCAGCAAGCGGGGGGCTTGCAATCAGCCCCAGCATTTT	CASSKRGACNQPQHF
TRBD2	TRBV7-9	.	TRBJ2-1	TGTGCCAGCAGCTTAGGTACCGGGACTAGCGGATACAATGAGCAGTTCTTC	CASSLGTGTSGYNEQFF
.	TRBV28	.	TRBJ2-7	TGTGCCAGCAGTGAGGTATGGTACGAGCAGTACTTC	CASSEVWYEQYF